The 14 T cell receptor beta chains below were found in one sample sequenced in a study of T cells in Graves' hyperthyroidism and ophthalmopathy. Amplified TCR beta CDR3 regions came from RNA transcripts. A set of HTBI primers served as the primers for a first-round RT-PCR of the TCR CDR3. One entry per CDR3 protein, called by TCRdb with MiXCR from the multiplex PCR reads. The sample includes a few hundred thousand distinct CDR3 sequences, 20% to 25% seen only once; the top ten take about 49%. The specimen sequenced was blood. All receptors come from a woman in her sixties or seventies with Graves' ophthalmopathy.

The chain couples TRBV28 to TRBJ2-1, with 9 bases fitting TRBD1. The junction had 13 bases not matched to a gene; V was cut back by 5 bases and J by 8 bases. The CDR3 is made up of 16 amino acids. Germline CDR1 and CDR2: MDHEN and SYDVKM. CDR3 region: CASSPLRGTGLDEQFF. The CDR3, as DNA: TGTGCCAGCAGTCCTCTCCGGGGGACAGGGTTGGATGAGCAGTTCTTC.

The chain uses TRBV5-1 and TRBJ2-1; 8 bases align to TRBD1. V gave up 4 bases and J gave up 6 bases; unmatched junction bases: 12. Germline assignment: CDR1 SGHRS and CDR2 YFSETQ. The CDR3 sequence is 16 residues long. The CDR3 spells CASSPLWTGNRNEQFF. The CDR3 nucleotides read TGCGCCAGCAGCCCCCTGTGGACAGGGAACCGCAATGAGCAGTTCTTC. The variable domain in full, completed from reference TRBV5-1 and TRBJ2-1, reads KAGVTQTPRYLIKTRGQQVTLSCSPISGHRSVSWYQQTPGQGLQFLFEYFSETQRNKGNFPGRFSGRQFSNSRSEMNVSTLELGDSALYLCASSPLWTGNRNEQFFGPGTRLTVL.

CDR3 amino acids: CASSESGNSPLHF. DNA of the CDR3: TGCGCCAGCAGTGAGTCAGGAAATTCACCCCTCCACTTT. The V gene is TRBV10-1, the J gene TRBJ1-6, with D unresolved. The CDR3 is made up of 13 amino acids. Trimming removed 0 bases at V and 7 bases at J, with 4 bases between. Germline CDR1 WNHNN, CDR2 SYGVQD (reference sequence).

This clonotype appeared many times. This rearrangement joins TRBV12-3 or TRBV12-4 to TRBJ1-5; 9 nucleotides line up with TRBD1. The CDR3 is 15 residues long. The trim removed 4 bases at V and 4 bases at J, leaving 5 bases unmatched. CDR3 bases: TGTGCCAGCAGTTCCGGGACAGGGTCTAATCAGCCCCAGCATTTT. Amino acids: CASSSGTGSNQPQHF.

This clonotype was counted many times. V usage is TRBV2 and J usage is TRBJ1-5; no reliable D call. This CDR3 is built from 13 residues. The V gene lost 4 bases and the J gene lost 4 bases, with 8 bases spanning the gap. The germline CDR1 and CDR2 sequences are SNHLY and FYNNEI. This CDR3 reads CASSVFGNQPQHF. The CDR3 bases are TGTGCCAGCAGTGTGTTTGGGAATCAGCCCCAGCATTTT.

There are a few counts of this clonotype. The rearrangement uses TRBV5-1 and TRBJ1-6; 7 bases align to TRBD1. Trimming took 0 bases from V and 10 from J; bases not matched to a gene: 10. This CDR3 has 16 residues. Germline-derived CDR1 and CDR2 are SGHRS and YFSETQ. CDR3 nucleotides: TGCGCCAGCAGCTTGGAAGGGGGCAAGGTTTACTCACCCCTCCACTTT. Protein product: CASSLEGGKVYSPLHF.

About this clonotype itself: The junction differs from germline at one of its ends, possibly a read error. The J gene is TRBJ1-1, the V gene TRBV20-1; no definite D call. From germline, CDR1 is DFQATT and CDR2 SNEGSKA (reference sequence). The CDR3 length is 14 residues. The CDR3 DNA reads as TGCATTGCTCCCCTGGGGAGCACTAACACTGAAGCTTTCTTT. This translates into CIAPLGSTNTEAFF.

In this sample, this clonotype turned up many times. The CDR3 here is CASLDRTEAFF. The CDR3 DNA follows: TGTGCCAGCTTGGACAGAACTGAAGCTTTCTTT. V is TRBV28 and J is TRBJ1-1, with D possibly TRBD1 on 6 matching bases. The CDR3 loop spans 11 amino acids. CDR1 MDHEN and CDR2 SYDVKM come from the germline V gene. Trimming removed 8 bases from V and 5 bases from J, with 9 bases in between. Together with reference TRBV28 and TRBJ1-1, the CDR3 gives the full variable domain: DVKVTQSSRYLVKRTGEKVFLECVQDMDHENMFWYRQDPGLGLRLIYFSYDVKMKEKGDIPEGYSVSREKKERFSLILESASTNQTSMYLCASLDRTEAFFGQGTRLTVV.

This clonotype showed up many times. The chain is built from TRBV7-2 and TRBJ2-1, with 7 bases matching TRBD2. V shed 1 base and J 13 bases; nucleotides not matched to a gene: 7. In germline, CDR1 is SGHTA, CDR2 FQGNSA. There are 13 residues in the CDR3. The CDR3 region is CASSLGSGRAQFF. In DNA, the CDR3 is TGTGCCAGCAGCTTAGGGAGTGGGAGGGCTCAGTTCTTC.

The rearrangement uses TRBV25-1 and TRBJ2-7, with a possible D match to TRBD1 (6 bases). This CDR3 is 17 amino acids long. V shed 1 base and J shed 1 base, with 17 bases lying between them. Germline V gene sequence: CDR1 MGHDK, CDR2 SYGVNS. CDR3 DNA: TGTGCCAGCAGTGAATCTGGGGGCAGTGGACTTTCCTACGAGCAGTACTTC. This sequence encodes CASSESGGSGLSYEQYF.

The chain combines TRBV9 with TRBJ2-2; D remains unclear. This CDR3 is built from 16 residues. The V gene lost 0 bases and the J gene lost 0 bases, with 9 bases spanning the gap. The germline V gene has CDR1 SGDLS and CDR2 YYNGEE. CDR3 in DNA: TGTGCCAGCAGCGTAGAAGGAGACCCGAACACCGGGGAGCTGTTTTTT. Its protein is CASSVEGDPNTGELFF.

The V gene is TRBV6-2 or TRBV6-3, the J gene TRBJ2-7, with D possibly being TRBD1 (6 bases). V dropped 2 bases and J dropped 1 base, with 12 bases sitting between them. Germline V gene sequence: CDR1 MNHEY, CDR2 SVGEGT. CDR3 length: 15 residues. CDR3 DNA: TGTGCCAGCAGTTACCAGGGTCAGGGGTCCTACGAGCAGTACTTC. Protein product: CASSYQGQGSYEQYF.

The chain links TRBV5-1 to TRBJ1-1; TRBD1 is a possible D gene (6 bases). Per the germline V gene, CDR1 is SGHRS and CDR2 is YFSETQ. CDR3 size: 18 residues. Trimming stripped 0 bases from V and 0 bases from J, with 18 bases between. For the CDR3, the DNA is TGCGCCAGCAGCTTGGCCTCGAGAGTGGGGACATTGAACACTGAAGCTTTCTTT. Amino acid sequence: CASSLASRVGTLNTEAFF.

The rearrangement uses TRBV20-1 and TRBJ2-7; 13 nucleotides align to TRBD2. The CDR3 sequence is 15 residues long. Germline trimming cut 5 bases from V and 8 bases from J; bases unmatched to any gene: 12. The V gene's germline CDR1 is DFQATT and CDR2 SNEGSKA (reference sequence). The DNA of the CDR3 is TGCAGTGCTCAGCGACCGGGACTAGCGGGATTGCAGCAGTACTTC. This codes for CSAQRPGLAGLQQYF.